These 12 T cell receptor beta chains were sequenced from one sample in a study of breast tumors, draining lymph nodes, adjacent tissues. TCRdb called the multiplex PCR reads again in MiXCR, with one record for every CDR3 protein. The sample has more than 15,000 distinct CDR3 sequences; roughly 63% are singletons. The specimen was tumor-adjacent breast tissue. These receptors originate from a female donor with breast cancer. Some clones in this sample may be carry-over from other donors' samples.

This clonotype was recorded many times. The chain carries TRBV15 and TRBJ2-5; 9 bases agree with TRBD1. The CDR3 is made up of 13 amino acids. V lost 5 bases, J lost 5 bases, and 3 bases stayed unmatched. Per the germline V gene, CDR1 is LNHNV and CDR2 is YYDKDF (reference sequence). The CDR3 sequence is CATSRQGGETQYF. The CDR3 bases are TGTGCCACCAGCCGACAGGGGGGGGAGACCCAGTACTTC. Full variable domain (remainder filled in from reference TRBV15 and TRBJ2-5): DAMVIQNPRYQVTQFGKPVTLSCSQTLNHNVMYWYQQKSSQAPKLLFHYYDKDFNNEADTPDNFQSRRPNTSFCFLDIRSPGLGDTAMYLCATSRQGGETQYFGPGTRLLVL.

The J gene is TRBJ1-4, the V gene TRBV20-1; the D is unclear. V was pared by 6 bases and J by 8 bases, with 10 bases between. Germline V gene sequence: CDR1 DFQATT, CDR2 SNEGSKA (reference sequence). The CDR3 consists of 11 residues. CDR3 DNA: TGCAGTGCCAATTCAAGAGAAAAACTGTTTTTT. This sequence encodes CSANSREKLFF.

Comments on this clonotype: Relative to the germline gene, one junction end is altered; a read error may explain this. The chain uses TRBV7-3 and TRBJ2-3; 13 bases agree with TRBD2. CDR1 is SGHTA, CDR2 FQGTGA, per germline. The CDR3 loop spans 15 amino acids. CDR3 sequence: CASSLRTSGGGPIYF. As DNA, the CDR3 is TGTGCCAGCAGCTTACGAACTAGCGGGGGGGGCCCTATTTACTTT. The full variable domain, completed using reference TRBV7-3 and TRBJ2-3, is GAGVSQTPSNKVTEKGKYVELRCDPISGHTALYWYRQSLGQGPEFLIYFQGTGAADDSGLPNDRFFAVRPEGSVSTLKIQRTERGDSAVYLCASSLRTSGGGPIYFGPGTRLTVL.

This clonotype has a count of ten or more. This may be a read error: a much more frequent sequence differs by one nucleotide. The CDR3 reads CASEHMPSGEQYF. The CDR3 bases are TGTGCCAGCGAGCACATGCCCTCTGGTGAGCAGTACTTC. The chain carries TRBV6-6 and TRBJ2-7; D is ambiguous. CDR1 and CDR2 from the germline V gene are MNHNY and SVGAGI (reference sequence). The V end lost 8 bases, the J end lost 7 bases, and 18 bases lay between the germline ends. The CDR3 is made up of 13 amino acids.

This clonotype was seen a handful of times. This chain links TRBV20-1 with TRBJ2-7, with a weak D call TRBD1 (5 bases). The V end lost 4 bases, the J end lost 2 bases, and 12 bases lay between the germline ends. The CDR3 runs to 13 residues. CDR1 is DFQATT, CDR2 SNEGSKA, per germline (reference sequence). CDR3 sequence: CSANKGVAYEQYV. In DNA form, the CDR3 reads TGCAGTGCTAACAAAGGGGTCGCCTACGAGCAGTACGTC.

This clonotype rates as medium-sized. The rearrangement joins TRBV12-3 or TRBV12-4 to TRBJ1-2, with D tentatively TRBD1 (5 bases). Trimming took 6 bases from V and 3 from J, leaving 14 bases between them. The CDR3 has 14 amino acids. CDR3 in amino acids: CASRSGGSHYGYTF. The CDR3 DNA reads TGTGCCAGCAGATCGGGGGGAAGTCACTATGGCTACACCTTC.

Only a few counts were recorded for this clonotype. The V and J genes are TRBV28 and TRBJ1-1; D is possibly TRBD1 (5 bases). V lost 5 bases to trimming and J lost 4 bases, with 14 bases between them. This CDR3 comprises 14 residues. Germline-derived CDR1 and CDR2 are MDHEN and SYDVKM. The CDR3 nucleotides are TGTGCCAGCAGTATCCCCCAGGGAGCCACTGAAGCTTTCTTT. Protein: CASSIPQGATEAFF.

This clonotype was counted at least ten times. The chain has TRBV7-9 and TRBJ1-1; D call uncertain. CDR1 and CDR2 from the germline V gene are SEHNR and FQNEAQ (reference sequence). Trimming left V 3 bases short and J 1 base short, with 3 bases between. This CDR3 is built from 12 residues. The CDR3 loop reads CASSFRNTEAFF. CDR3 sequence (DNA): TGTGCCAGCAGCTTCCGGAACACTGAAGCTTTCTTT.

This sequence joins TRBV2 and TRBJ1-4; weak D call: TRBD1 (5 bases). CDR3 length: 15 residues. Germline CDR1 and CDR2: SNHLY and FYNNEI. Trimming removed 6 bases from V and 5 bases from J, with 16 bases in between. Here the CDR3 reads CASSPDRLGNEKLFF. CDR3 nucleotides: TGTGCCAGCAGCCCAGACAGATTAGGGAATGAAAAACTGTTTTTT.

In this sample, this clonotype turned up many times. The V gene is TRBV24-1, the J gene TRBJ2-3; 9 bases match TRBD1. CDR1 KGHDR and CDR2 SFDVKD come from the germline V gene. CDR3 length: 16 amino acids. V shed 1 base and J 1 base; nucleotides not matched to a gene: 2. The CDR3 DNA is TGTGCCACCAGTGATTTACGGGACAGGGGCACAGATACGCAGTATTTT. Translated: CATSDLRDRGTDTQYF.

The rearrangement joins TRBV5-1 to TRBJ1-2; TRBD1 might be the D (5 bases). The CDR3 length is 14 residues. Trimming stripped 4 bases from V and 6 bases from J, with 16 bases between. The germline V gene encodes CDR1 SGHRS and CDR2 YFSETQ. DNA of the CDR3: TGCGCCAGCAGCGTATCGAGGGGAGGGGATGGCTACACCTTC. Protein sequence: CASSVSRGGDGYTF.

The chain combines TRBV20-1 with TRBJ2-7, with unresolved D. The germline V and J ends were trimmed by 6 bases and 0 bases, with 12 bases remaining between them. The CDR3 consists of 13 residues. Germline-derived CDR1 and CDR2 are DFQATT and SNEGSKA (reference sequence). The CDR3 bases are TGCAGTGCCCCCCGGGCAGGCTCCTACGAGCAGTACTTC. Protein: CSAPRAGSYEQYF.